A single sample gave rise to the 25 T cell receptor beta chains below, sequenced in a study of cytomegalovirus exposure and HLA in healthy donors. The PCR was carried out with 60 Vbeta primers and 13 Jbeta primers. The table came from immunoSEQ multiplex PCR; TCRdb's copy has only in-frame clones and leaves some out. The table records hundreds of thousands of clones, roughly 87% of them present only once. The specimen sequenced was PBMCs. The receptors shown here come from a man between 40 and 49 years old in good health and CMV-seropositive.

CDR3 coding DNA: TGCGCCAGCAGTGAGCCTGGACAGCTCCCTGAAGGCTACACCTTC. Its protein is CASSEPGQLPEGYTF. V gene TRBV10-1 combines with J gene TRBJ1-2; D is possibly TRBD1 (6 bases). The CDR3 sequence is 15 residues long. Trimming removed 2 bases from V and 8 bases from J, with 18 bases in between. Germline CDR1 is WNHNN and CDR2 is SYGVQD (reference sequence).

This clone was detected only a few times. The chain is built from TRBV28 and TRBJ2-7; D is unclear. The germline gives CDR1 MDHEN, CDR2 SYDVKM. There are 13 residues in the CDR3. Trimming removed 5 bases from V and 5 bases from J, with 13 bases in between. CDR3 loop: CASSLNQVHEQYV. CDR3 coding DNA: TGTGCCAGCAGTCTCAACCAGGTCCACGAGCAGTACGTC.

The chain's CDR3 is CASRDREAMNTEAFF. Here the CDR3 DNA reads TGTGCCAGCAGGGACAGGGAGGCTATGAACACTGAAGCTTTCTTT. The gene calls are TRBV2 and TRBJ1-1, with 8 bases matching TRBD1. The V gene's germline CDR1 is SNHLY and CDR2 FYNNEI. With 6 bases clipped from V and 0 bases from J, the junction kept 6 bases outside the gene matches. The CDR3 runs 15 residues. Full variable domain (remainder filled in from reference TRBV2 and TRBJ1-1): EPEVTQTPSHQVTQMGQEVILRCVPISNHLYFYWYRQILGQKVEFLVSFYNNEISEKSEIFDDQFSVERPDGSNFTLKIRSTKLEDSAMYFCASRDREAMNTEAFFGQGTRLTVV.

The CDR3 spells CASRLGQGNQPQHF. Written as DNA, the CDR3 is TGCGCCAGCAGGCTCGGACAAGGGAATCAGCCCCAGCATTTT. The J gene is TRBJ1-5, the V gene TRBV10-2; D may be TRBD1 (5 bases). CDR3 length: 14 residues. With 6 bases removed from V and 4 bases from J, the gap between germline ends came to 13 bases. Germline loops: CDR1 WSHSY, CDR2 SAAADI.

V is TRBV7-3 and J is TRBJ2-3; 9 bases agree with TRBD1. The CDR3 runs 16 residues. V lost 5 bases to trimming and J lost 3 bases; unmatched junction nucleotides: 9. The germline V gene has CDR1 SGHTA and CDR2 FQGTGA. The CDR3 region is CASSAGQGIGTDTQYF. The CDR3 bases are TGTGCCAGCAGCGCTGGACAGGGGATTGGTACAGATACGCAGTATTTT.

The rearrangement uses TRBV7-8 and TRBJ2-3, with TRBD2 matching over 7 bases. The V and J ends lost 1 base and 5 bases, in that order; junction bases with no gene match: 3. The CDR3 has 14 residues. Germline loops: CDR1 SGHVS, CDR2 FQNEAQ. CDR3 nucleotide sequence: TGTGCCAGCAGCTTAGTGGGGAGGGGAGATACGCAGTATTTT. Amino acid sequence: CASSLVGRGDTQYF.

The chain carries TRBV11-2 and TRBJ2-7, with TRBD2 matching 16 bases. CDR3 length: 16 amino acids. Per the germline V gene, CDR1 is SGHAT and CDR2 is FQNNGV. V lost 1 base to trimming and J lost 9 bases; unmatched junction nucleotides: 6. CDR3 DNA: TGTGCCAGCAGCTTAGGGGGACTAGCGGGAGGGCCAAGGCAGTACGTC. This encodes CASSLGGLAGGPRQYV.

The chain couples TRBV10-3 to TRBJ1-5; TRBD1 is a possible D gene (6 bases). The V gene's germline CDR1 is ENHRY and CDR2 SYGVKD. CDR3 length equals 17 residues. V was trimmed by 3 bases and J by 0 bases, leaving 15 bases between them. The CDR3 is CAISDPGAGYSNQPQHF. CDR3 bases: TGTGCCATCAGTGACCCAGGGGCAGGTTATAGCAATCAGCCCCAGCATTTT.

J is TRBJ2-3 and V is TRBV9; D unresolved. The CDR3 has 13 residues. V gave up 0 bases and J gave up 4 bases, with 6 bases separating them. Germline CDR1 SGDLS, CDR2 YYNGEE. CDR3 sequence reads: CASSVGDPDTQYF. The CDR3 region has the DNA TGTGCCAGCAGCGTAGGAGATCCAGATACGCAGTATTTT.

This chain links TRBV5-3 with TRBJ2-7; D is perhaps TRBD2 (5 bases). TRBV5-3 is flagged as an ORF with uncertain function. V lost 3 bases to trimming and J lost 6 bases, with 13 bases between them. The CDR3 sequence is 13 residues long. The CDR3 spells CARSSAGPSEQYV. CDR3 sequence (DNA): TGTGCCAGAAGCTCGGCGGGTCCCTCCGAGCAGTACGTC.

This clone was seen more than once but under ten times. This CDR3 reads CASSEGTGVVTEAFF. Here the CDR3 DNA reads TGTGCCAGCAGCGAAGGGACAGGGGTGGTGACTGAAGCTTTCTTT. The chain is built from TRBV7-6 and TRBJ1-1; TRBD1 aligns across 10 bases. This CDR3 has 15 residues. Germline V gene lookup returns CDR1 SGHVS and CDR2 FNYEAQ. After removal of 5 bases from V and 5 bases from J, the junction contained 8 bases not matched to a gene.

The chain employs TRBV25-1 and TRBJ2-7; 9 bases align to TRBD2. This CDR3 has 16 amino acids. CDR1 and CDR2 (germline): MGHDK, SYGVNS. CDR3 DNA sequence: TGTGCTCGAAGAGGGACTAGCCCCAGCGGGTCCTACGAGCAGTACTTC. Residues: CARRGTSPSGSYEQYF.

This clone was found a few times. J is TRBJ1-1 and V is TRBV4-1; the D is unclear. CDR3 length: 15 amino acids. In germline, CDR1 is MGHRA, CDR2 YSYEKL. Between the trimmed V and J ends, which lost 1 base and 0 bases, there was a span of 9 bases. The CDR3 here is CASSQALLLNTEAFF. Written as DNA, the CDR3 is TGCGCCAGCAGCCAAGCACTCTTACTGAACACTGAAGCTTTCTTT.

The V gene is TRBV19, the J gene TRBJ2-2, with 7 bases fitting TRBD1. Germline-derived CDR1 and CDR2 are LNHDA and SQIVND (reference sequence). The CDR3 has 17 amino acids. The junction had 8 bases not matched to a gene; V was cut back by 4 bases and J by 0 bases. The CDR3 DNA reads TGTGCCAGTAGTACCCCCGGGACAGTTACGAACACCGGGGAGCTGTTTTTT. Its translation: CASSTPGTVTNTGELFF.

This clone has just a few counts. V is TRBV15 and J is TRBJ2-1; 9 nucleotides agree with TRBD1. The CDR3 is 16 amino acids. Germline CDR1 reads LNHNV; CDR2 reads YYDKDF (reference sequence). The junction had 10 bases not matched to a gene; V was cut back by 3 bases and J by 7 bases. CDR3: CATSRGTGWSLNEQFF. DNA for the CDR3: TGTGCCACCAGCAGGGGGACAGGGTGGAGTTTAAATGAGCAGTTCTTC.

The chain is built from TRBV7-9 and TRBJ2-7; the D is unclear. The CDR3 extends over 16 amino acids. V lost 0 bases and J 0 bases, leaving 12 bases between the germline ends. CDR1 SEHNR and CDR2 FQNEAQ come from the germline V gene (reference sequence). The CDR3 DNA sequence: TGTGCCAGCAGCTTAGCGGATGCGGATAGCTCCTACGAGCAGTACTTC. This gives the protein CASSLADADSSYEQYF. Full variable domain (rest looked up from reference TRBV7-9 and TRBJ2-7): DTGVSQNPRHKITKRGQNVTFRCDPISEHNRLYWYRQTLGQGPEFLTYFQNEAQLEKSRLLSDRFSAERPKGSFSTLEIQRTEQGDSAMYLCASSLADADSSYEQYFGPGTRLTVT.

The genes are TRBV5-6 and TRBJ2-1; D call uncertain. Germline CDR1 and CDR2: SGHDT and YYEEEE. The CDR3 is 17 residues long. V lost 0 bases, J lost 1 base, and 14 bases lay in between. CDR3 loop: CASSLEITEESYNEQFF. CDR3 nucleotide sequence: TGTGCCAGCAGCTTGGAGATAACAGAAGAGTCCTACAATGAGCAGTTCTTC. The entire variable domain, with the rest obtained from reference TRBV5-6 and TRBJ2-1, is as follows: DAGVTQSPTHLIKTRGQQVTLRCSPKSGHDTVSWYQQALGQGPQFIFQYYEEEERQRGNFPDRFSGHQFPNYSSELNVNALLLGDSALYLCASSLEITEESYNEQFFGPGTRLTVL.

This clone showed up just once. V usage is TRBV6-1 and J usage is TRBJ2-3, with 8 bases fitting TRBD2. The CDR3 contains 11 residues. V lost 11 bases to trimming and J lost 7 bases; unmatched junction nucleotides: 5. CDR1 and CDR2 from the germline V gene are MNHNS and SASEGT. CDR3 in DNA: TGTGCCGGACGGGAGGGAAATACGCAGTATTTT. It translates to CAGREGNTQYF.

The chain couples TRBV19 to TRBJ1-5; no clear D gene. This CDR3 is 13 amino acids long. Germline lookup yields CDR1 LNHDA and CDR2 SQIVND (reference sequence). V lost 2 bases and J 7 bases, leaving 9 bases between the germline ends. DNA for the CDR3: TGTGCCAGTAGTATAACGGGGTTGCAGCCCCAGCATTTT. Amino acids: CASSITGLQPQHF. Full variable domain (missing parts from reference TRBV19 and TRBJ1-5): DGGITQSPKYLFRKEGQNVTLSCEQNLNHDAMYWYRQDPGQGLRLIYYSQIVNDFQKGDIAEGYSVSREKKESFPLTVTSAQKNPTAFYLCASSITGLQPQHFGDGTRLSIL.

CDR3 loop: CAGGAGGYNEQFF. The CDR3 DNA reads TGTGCCGGCGGAGCGGGAGGGTACAATGAGCAGTTCTTC. The J gene is TRBJ2-1, the V gene TRBV7-2; 10 bases are shared with TRBD2. This CDR3 is 13 amino acids long. Germline CDR1 is SGHTA and CDR2 is FQGNSA. With V trimmed by 11 bases and J by 4 bases, 5 bases remained unmatched.

The V call is TRBV4-1, the J call TRBJ2-3; a possible D gene is TRBD1 (6 bases). Per the germline V gene, CDR1 is MGHRA and CDR2 is YSYEKL. This CDR3 has 18 amino acids. The V end lost 0 bases, the J end lost 0 bases, and 16 bases lay between the germline ends. The CDR3 coding sequence is TGCGCCAGCAGCCAAGACCAGGGCGCAGGGGCTAGCACAGATACGCAGTATTTT. As protein: CASSQDQGAGASTDTQYF.

The chain combines TRBV2 with TRBJ1-1, with TRBD1 matching 7 bases. V gave up 6 bases and J gave up 7 bases; unmatched junction bases: 17. This CDR3 is 16 amino acids long. CDR1 SNHLY and CDR2 FYNNEI come from the germline V gene. CDR3 amino acids: CASRRTGQTLDDEAFF. Here the CDR3 DNA reads TGTGCCAGCAGGCGTACGGGACAGACCCTTGATGATGAAGCTTTCTTT.

This clone occurred a few times. This chain uses TRBV19 with TRBJ1-1; D is perhaps TRBD1 (6 bases). The germline V gene has CDR1 LNHDA and CDR2 SQIVND (reference sequence). CDR3 length: 12 residues. V was shortened by 6 bases and J by 3 bases, with 8 bases between the two germline ends. The CDR3, as DNA: TGTGCCAGTAGACAGGGTCACACTGAAGCTTTCTTT. Its translation is CASRQGHTEAFF.

CDR3 loop: CASSLVAGSPTDTQYF. The CDR3 bases are TGCGCCAGCAGCTTGGTAGCGGGAAGCCCCACAGATACGCAGTATTTT. The J gene is TRBJ2-3, the V gene TRBV5-1, with TRBD2 matching over 8 bases. Germline V gene data show CDR1 as SGHRS and CDR2 as YFSETQ. The length of the CDR3 is 16 residues. J lost 2 bases, V lost 0 bases, and 5 bases had no gene match.

The chain recombines TRBV5-4 with TRBJ1-5, with 9 bases aligning to TRBD1. With V trimmed by 4 bases and J by 3 bases, 5 bases remained unmatched. The CDR3 contains 15 residues. CDR1 and CDR2 from the germline V gene are SGHNT and YYREEE (reference sequence). The CDR3 DNA follows: TGTGCCAGCAGCCCGGGGACAGGGCTCAATCAGCCCCAGCATTTT. The encoded protein is CASSPGTGLNQPQHF. Full variable domain (rest looked up from reference TRBV5-4 and TRBJ1-5): ETGVTQSPTHLIKTRGQQVTLRCSSQSGHNTVSWYQQALGQGPQFIFQYYREEENGRGNFPPRFSGLQFPNYSSELNVNALELDDSALYLCASSPGTGLNQPQHFGDGTRLSIL.